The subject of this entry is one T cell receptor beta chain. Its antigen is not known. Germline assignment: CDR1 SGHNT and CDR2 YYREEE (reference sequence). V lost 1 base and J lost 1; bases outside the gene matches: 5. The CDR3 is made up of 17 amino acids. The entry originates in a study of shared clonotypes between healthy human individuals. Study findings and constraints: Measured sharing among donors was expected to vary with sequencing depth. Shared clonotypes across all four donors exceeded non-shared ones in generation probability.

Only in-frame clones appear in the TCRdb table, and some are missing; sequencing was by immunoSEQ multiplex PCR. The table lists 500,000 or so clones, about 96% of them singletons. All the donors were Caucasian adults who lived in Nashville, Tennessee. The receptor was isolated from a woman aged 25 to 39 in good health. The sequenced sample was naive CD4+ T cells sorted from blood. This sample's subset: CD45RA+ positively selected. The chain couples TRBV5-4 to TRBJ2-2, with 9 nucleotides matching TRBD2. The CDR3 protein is CASSLSLAGLNTGELFF. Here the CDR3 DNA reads TGTGCCAGCAGCTTGAGCCTAGCGGGATTGAACACCGGGGAGCTGTTTTTT.